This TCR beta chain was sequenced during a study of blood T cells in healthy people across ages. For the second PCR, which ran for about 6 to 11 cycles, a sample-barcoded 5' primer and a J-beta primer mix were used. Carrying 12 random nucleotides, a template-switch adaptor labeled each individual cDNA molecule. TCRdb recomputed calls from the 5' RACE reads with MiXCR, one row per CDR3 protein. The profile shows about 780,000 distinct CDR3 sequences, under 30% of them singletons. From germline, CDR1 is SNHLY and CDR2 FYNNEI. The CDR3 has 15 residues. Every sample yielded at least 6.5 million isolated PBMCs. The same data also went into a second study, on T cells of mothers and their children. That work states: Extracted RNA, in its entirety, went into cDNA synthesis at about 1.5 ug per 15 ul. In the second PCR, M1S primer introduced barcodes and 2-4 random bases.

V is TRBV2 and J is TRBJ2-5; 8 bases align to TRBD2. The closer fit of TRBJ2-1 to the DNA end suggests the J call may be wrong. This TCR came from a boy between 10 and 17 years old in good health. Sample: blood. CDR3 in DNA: TGTGCCAGCAGGGTGGCGGGGGGAACCTACAATGAGCAGTTCTTC. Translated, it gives CASRVAGGTYNEQFF.